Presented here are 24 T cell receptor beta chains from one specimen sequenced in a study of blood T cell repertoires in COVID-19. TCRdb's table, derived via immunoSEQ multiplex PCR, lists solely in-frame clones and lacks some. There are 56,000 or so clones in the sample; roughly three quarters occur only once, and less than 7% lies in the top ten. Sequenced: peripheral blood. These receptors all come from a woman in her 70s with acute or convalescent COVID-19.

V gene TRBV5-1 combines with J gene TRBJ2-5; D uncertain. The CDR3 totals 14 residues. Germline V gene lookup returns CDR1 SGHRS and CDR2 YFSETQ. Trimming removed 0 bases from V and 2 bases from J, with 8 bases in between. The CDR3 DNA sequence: TGCGCCAGCAGCTTGGGGTACGGTCAAGAGACCCAGTACTTC. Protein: CASSLGYGQETQYF. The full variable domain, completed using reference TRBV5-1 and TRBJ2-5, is KAGVTQTPRYLIKTRGQQVTLSCSPISGHRSVSWYQQTPGQGLQFLFEYFSETQRNKGNFPGRFSGRQFSNSRSEMNVSTLELGDSALYLCASSLGYGQETQYFGPGTRLLVL.

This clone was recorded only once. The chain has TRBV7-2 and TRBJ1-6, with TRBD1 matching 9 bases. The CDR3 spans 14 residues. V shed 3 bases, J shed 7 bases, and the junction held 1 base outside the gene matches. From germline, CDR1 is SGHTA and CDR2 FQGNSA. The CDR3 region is CASSFTGGNSPLHF. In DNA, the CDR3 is TGTGCCAGCAGCTTTACAGGGGGCAATTCACCCCTCCACTTT.

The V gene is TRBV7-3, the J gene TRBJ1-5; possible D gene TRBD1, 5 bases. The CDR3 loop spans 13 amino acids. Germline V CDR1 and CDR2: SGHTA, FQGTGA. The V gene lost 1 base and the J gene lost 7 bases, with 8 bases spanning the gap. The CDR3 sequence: CASSLRGGQPQHF. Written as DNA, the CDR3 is TGTGCCAGCAGCTTAAGGGGCGGCCAGCCCCAGCATTTT.

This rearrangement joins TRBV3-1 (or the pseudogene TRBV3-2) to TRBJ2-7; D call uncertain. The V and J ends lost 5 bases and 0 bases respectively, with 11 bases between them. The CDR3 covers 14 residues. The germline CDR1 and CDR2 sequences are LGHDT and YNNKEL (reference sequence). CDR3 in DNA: TGTGCCAGCAGCTCAAGTCTGGCCTCCTACGAGCAGTACTTC. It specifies CASSSSLASYEQYF.

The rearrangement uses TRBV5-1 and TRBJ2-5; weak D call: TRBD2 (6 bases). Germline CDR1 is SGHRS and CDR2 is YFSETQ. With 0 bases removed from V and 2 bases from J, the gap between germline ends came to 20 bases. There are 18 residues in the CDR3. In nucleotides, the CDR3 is TGCGCCAGCAGCTTGGCCCCCGGGGCAGGCGGGGTTCAAGAGACCCAGTACTTC. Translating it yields CASSLAPGAGGVQETQYF.

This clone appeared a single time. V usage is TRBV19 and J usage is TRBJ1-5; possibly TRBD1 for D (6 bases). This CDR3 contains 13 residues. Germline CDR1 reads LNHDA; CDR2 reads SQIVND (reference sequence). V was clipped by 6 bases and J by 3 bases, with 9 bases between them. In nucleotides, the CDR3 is TGTGCCAGTAGGGACAGCCCCAATCAGCCCCAGCATTTT. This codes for CASRDSPNQPQHF.

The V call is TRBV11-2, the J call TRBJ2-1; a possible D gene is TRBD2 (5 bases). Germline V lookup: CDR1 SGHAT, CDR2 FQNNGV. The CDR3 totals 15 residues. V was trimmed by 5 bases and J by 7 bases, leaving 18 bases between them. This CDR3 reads CASSPKGIARNEQFF. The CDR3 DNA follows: TGTGCCAGCAGCCCCAAGGGAATAGCGCGAAATGAGCAGTTCTTC.

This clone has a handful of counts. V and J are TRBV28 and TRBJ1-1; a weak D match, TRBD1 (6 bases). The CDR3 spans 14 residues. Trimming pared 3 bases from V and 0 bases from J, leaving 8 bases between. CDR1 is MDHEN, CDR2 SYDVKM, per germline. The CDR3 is CASSFGQLNTEAFF. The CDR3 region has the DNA TGTGCCAGCAGTTTCGGACAGTTGAACACTGAAGCTTTCTTT.

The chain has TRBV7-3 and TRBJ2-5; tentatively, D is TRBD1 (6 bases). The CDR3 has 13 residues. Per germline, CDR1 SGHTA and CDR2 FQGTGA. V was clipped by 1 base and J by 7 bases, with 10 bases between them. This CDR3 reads CASSLNRDGTQYF. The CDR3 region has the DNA TGTGCCAGCAGCTTAAACAGGGACGGGACCCAGTACTTC. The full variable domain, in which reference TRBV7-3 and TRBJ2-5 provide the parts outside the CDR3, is GAGVSQTPSNKVTEKGKYVELRCDPISGHTALYWYRQSLGQGPEFLIYFQGTGAADDSGLPNDRFFAVRPEGSVSTLKIQRTERGDSAVYLCASSLNRDGTQYFGPGTRLLVL.

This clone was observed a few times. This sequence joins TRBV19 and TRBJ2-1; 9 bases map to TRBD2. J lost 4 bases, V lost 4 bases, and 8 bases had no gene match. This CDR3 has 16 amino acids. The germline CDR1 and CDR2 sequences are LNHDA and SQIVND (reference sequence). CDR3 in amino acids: CASSTSAGGIYNEQFF. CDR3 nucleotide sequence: TGTGCCAGTAGTACGAGCGCGGGGGGGATTTACAATGAGCAGTTCTTC.

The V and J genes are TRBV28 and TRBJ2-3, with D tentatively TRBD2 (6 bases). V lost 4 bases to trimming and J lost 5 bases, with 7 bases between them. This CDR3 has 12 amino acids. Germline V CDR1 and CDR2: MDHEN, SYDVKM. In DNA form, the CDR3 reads TGTGCCAGCAGTTCCGGGGGAGATACGCAGTATTTT. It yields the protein CASSSGGDTQYF.

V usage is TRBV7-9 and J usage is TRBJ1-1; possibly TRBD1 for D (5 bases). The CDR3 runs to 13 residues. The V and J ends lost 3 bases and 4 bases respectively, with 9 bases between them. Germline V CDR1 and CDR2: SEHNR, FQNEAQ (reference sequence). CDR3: CASSFGGGTEAFF. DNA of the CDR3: TGTGCCAGCAGCTTCGGGGGGGGCACTGAAGCTTTCTTT.

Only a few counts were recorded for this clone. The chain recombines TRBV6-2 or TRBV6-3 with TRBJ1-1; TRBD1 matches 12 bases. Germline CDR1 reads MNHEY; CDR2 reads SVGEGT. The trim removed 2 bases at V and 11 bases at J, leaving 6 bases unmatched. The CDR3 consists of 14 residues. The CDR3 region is CASSYPGQGAPAFF. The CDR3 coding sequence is TGTGCCAGCAGTTACCCGGGACAGGGGGCGCCGGCTTTCTTT.

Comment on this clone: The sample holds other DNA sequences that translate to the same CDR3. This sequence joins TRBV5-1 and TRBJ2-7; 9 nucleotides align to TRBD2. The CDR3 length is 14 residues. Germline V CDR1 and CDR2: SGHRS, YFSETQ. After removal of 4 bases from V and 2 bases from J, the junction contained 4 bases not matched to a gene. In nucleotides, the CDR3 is TGCGCCAGCAGCCTGACTAGCGGCACCTACGAGCAGTACTTC. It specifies CASSLTSGTYEQYF. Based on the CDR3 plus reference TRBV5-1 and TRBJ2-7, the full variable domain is KAGVTQTPRYLIKTRGQQVTLSCSPISGHRSVSWYQQTPGQGLQFLFEYFSETQRNKGNFPGRFSGRQFSNSRSEMNVSTLELGDSALYLCASSLTSGTYEQYFGPGTRLTVT.

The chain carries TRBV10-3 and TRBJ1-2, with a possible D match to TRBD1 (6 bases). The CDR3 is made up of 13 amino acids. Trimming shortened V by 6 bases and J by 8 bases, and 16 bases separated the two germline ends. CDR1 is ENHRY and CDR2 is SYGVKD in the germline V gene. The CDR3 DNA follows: TGTGCCATCAGACCGCAGGGGCAGGGCGGCTACACCTTC. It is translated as CAIRPQGQGGYTF.

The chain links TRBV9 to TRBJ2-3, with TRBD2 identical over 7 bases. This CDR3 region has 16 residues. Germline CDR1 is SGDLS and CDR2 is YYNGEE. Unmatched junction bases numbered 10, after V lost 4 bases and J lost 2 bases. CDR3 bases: TGTGCCAGCAGCCCCCTCCGAGCGGGACTCACAGATACGCAGTATTTT. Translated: CASSPLRAGLTDTQYF.

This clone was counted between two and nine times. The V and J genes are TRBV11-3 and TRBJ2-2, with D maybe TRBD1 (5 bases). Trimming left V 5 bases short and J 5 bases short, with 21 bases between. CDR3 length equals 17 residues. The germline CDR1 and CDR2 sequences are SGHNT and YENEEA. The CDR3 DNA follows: TGTGCCAGCAGCCACTCGGGCAGGGCAAAAGGAACCGGGGAGCTGTTTTTT. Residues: CASSHSGRAKGTGELFF.

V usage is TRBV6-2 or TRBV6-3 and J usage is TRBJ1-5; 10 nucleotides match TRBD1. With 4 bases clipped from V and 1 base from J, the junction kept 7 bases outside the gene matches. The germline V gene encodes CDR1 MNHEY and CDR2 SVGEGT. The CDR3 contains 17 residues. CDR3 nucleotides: TGTGCCAGCAGTTTCGGGACAGGGGTATCAAGCAATCAGCCCCAGCATTTT. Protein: CASSFGTGVSSNQPQHF.

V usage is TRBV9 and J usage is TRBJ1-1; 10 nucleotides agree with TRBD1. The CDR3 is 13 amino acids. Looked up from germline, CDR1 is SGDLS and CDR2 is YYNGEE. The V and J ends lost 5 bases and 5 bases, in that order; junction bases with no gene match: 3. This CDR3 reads CASSRTGGTEAFF. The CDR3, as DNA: TGTGCCAGCAGTCGGACAGGGGGTACTGAAGCTTTCTTT.

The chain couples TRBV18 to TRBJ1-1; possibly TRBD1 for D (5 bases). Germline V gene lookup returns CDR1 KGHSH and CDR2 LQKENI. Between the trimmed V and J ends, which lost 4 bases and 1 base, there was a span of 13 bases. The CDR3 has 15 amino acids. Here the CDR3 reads CASSQSGLTNTEAFF. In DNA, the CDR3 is TGTGCCAGCTCACAATCGGGACTCACGAACACTGAAGCTTTCTTT. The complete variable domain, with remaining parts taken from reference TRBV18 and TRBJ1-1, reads NAGVMQNPRHLVRRRGQEARLRCSPMKGHSHVYWYRQLPEEGLKFMVYLQKENIIDESGMPKERFSAEFPKEGPSILRIQQVVRGDSAAYFCASSQSGLTNTEAFFGQGTRLTVV.

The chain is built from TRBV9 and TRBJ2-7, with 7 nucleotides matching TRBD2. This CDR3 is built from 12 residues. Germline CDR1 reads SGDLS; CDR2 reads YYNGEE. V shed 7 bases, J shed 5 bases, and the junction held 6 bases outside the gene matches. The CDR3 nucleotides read TGTGCCAGCGGAGGGACTATCGACGAGCAGTACTTC. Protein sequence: CASGGTIDEQYF.

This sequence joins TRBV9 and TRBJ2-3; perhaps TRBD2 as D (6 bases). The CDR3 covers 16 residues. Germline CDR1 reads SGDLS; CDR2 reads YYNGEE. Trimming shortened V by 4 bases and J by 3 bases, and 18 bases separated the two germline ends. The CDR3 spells CASSTGTGLHTDTQYF. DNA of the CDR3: TGTGCCAGCAGCACCGGAACAGGACTACATACAGATACGCAGTATTTT.

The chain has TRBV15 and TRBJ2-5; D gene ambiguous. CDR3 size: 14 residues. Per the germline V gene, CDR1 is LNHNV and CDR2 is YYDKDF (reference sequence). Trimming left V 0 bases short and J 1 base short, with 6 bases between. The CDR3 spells CATSRDPSQETQYF. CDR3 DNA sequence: TGTGCCACCAGCAGAGACCCGTCCCAAGAGACCCAGTACTTC.

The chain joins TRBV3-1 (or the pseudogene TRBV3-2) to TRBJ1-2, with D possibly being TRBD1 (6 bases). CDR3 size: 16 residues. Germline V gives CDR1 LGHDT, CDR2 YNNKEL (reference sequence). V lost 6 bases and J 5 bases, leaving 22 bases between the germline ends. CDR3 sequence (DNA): TGTGCCAGCAGGCATCGGACAGAAGATGTGGGTTATGGCTACACCTTC. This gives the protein CASRHRTEDVGYGYTF.